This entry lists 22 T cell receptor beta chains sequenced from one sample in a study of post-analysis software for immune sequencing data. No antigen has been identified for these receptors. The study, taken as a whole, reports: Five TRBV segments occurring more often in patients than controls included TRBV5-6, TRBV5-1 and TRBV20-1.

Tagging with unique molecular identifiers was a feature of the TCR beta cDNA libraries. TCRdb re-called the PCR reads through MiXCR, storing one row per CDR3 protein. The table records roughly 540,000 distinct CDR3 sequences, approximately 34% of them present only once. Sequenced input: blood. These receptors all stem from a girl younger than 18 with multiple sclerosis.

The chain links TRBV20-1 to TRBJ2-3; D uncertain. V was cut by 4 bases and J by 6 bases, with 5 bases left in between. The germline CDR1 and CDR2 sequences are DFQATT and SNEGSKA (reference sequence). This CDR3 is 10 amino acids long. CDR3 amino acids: CSATGDTQYF. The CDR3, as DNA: TGCAGTGCTACCGGGGATACGCAGTATTTT.

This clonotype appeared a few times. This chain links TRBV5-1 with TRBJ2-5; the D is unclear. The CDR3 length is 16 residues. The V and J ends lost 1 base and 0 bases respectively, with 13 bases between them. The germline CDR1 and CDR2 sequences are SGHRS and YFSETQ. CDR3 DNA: TGCGCCAGCAGCTTGCACCGTACACGTTACCAAGAGACCCAGTACTTC. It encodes CASSLHRTRYQETQYF. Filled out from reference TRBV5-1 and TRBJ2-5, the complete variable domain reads KAGVTQTPRYLIKTRGQQVTLSCSPISGHRSVSWYQQTPGQGLQFLFEYFSETQRNKGNFPGRFSGRQFSNSRSEMNVSTLELGDSALYLCASSLHRTRYQETQYFGPGTRLLVL.

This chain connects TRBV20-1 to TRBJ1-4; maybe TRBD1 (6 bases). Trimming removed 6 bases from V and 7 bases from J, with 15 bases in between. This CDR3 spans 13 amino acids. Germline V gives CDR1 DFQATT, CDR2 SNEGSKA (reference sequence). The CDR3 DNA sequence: TGCAGTGCCGATTTCCGAGGGGGTGAAAAACTGTTTTTT. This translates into CSADFRGGEKLFF.

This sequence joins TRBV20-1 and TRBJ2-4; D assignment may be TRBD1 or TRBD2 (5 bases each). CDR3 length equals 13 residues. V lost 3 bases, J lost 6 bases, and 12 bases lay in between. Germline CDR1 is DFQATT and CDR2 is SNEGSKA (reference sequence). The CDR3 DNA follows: TGCAGTGCTAGGCCCGGGGCTAGAAACATTCAGTACTTC. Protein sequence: CSARPGARNIQYF.

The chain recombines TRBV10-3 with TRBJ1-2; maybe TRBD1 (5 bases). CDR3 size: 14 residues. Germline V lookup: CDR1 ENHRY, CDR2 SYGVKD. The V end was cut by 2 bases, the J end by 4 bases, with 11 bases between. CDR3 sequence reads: CAISEVAGPYGYTF. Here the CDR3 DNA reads TGTGCCATCAGTGAGGTGGCGGGGCCCTATGGCTACACCTTC.

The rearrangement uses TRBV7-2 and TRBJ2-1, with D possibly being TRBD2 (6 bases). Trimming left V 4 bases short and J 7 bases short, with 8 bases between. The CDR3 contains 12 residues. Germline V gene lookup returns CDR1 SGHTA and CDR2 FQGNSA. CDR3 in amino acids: CASSWDWNEQFF. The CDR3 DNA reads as TGTGCCAGCAGCTGGGACTGGAATGAGCAGTTCTTC. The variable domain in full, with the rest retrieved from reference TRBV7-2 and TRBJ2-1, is GAGVSQSPSNKVTEKGKDVELRCDPISGHTALYWYRQSLGQGLEFLIYFQGNSAPDKSGLPSDRFSAERTGGSVSTLTIQRTQQEDSAVYLCASSWDWNEQFFGPGTRLTVL.

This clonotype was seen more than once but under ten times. The CDR3 reads CASSVDPDRVTYEQYF. Here the CDR3 DNA reads TGTGCCAGCAGCGTAGATCCGGACAGAGTAACCTACGAGCAGTACTTC. The genes are TRBV9 and TRBJ2-7; D possibly corresponds to TRBD1 (6 bases). The germline V gene has CDR1 SGDLS and CDR2 YYNGEE. This CDR3 spans 16 amino acids. Deletions cut 0 bases from V and 2 bases from J, with 15 bases between. The whole variable domain, remainder taken from reference TRBV9 and TRBJ2-7, is DSGVTQTPKHLITATGQRVTLRCSPRSGDLSVYWYQQSLDQGLQFLIQYYNGEERAKGNILERFSAQQFPDLHSELNLSSLELGDSALYFCASSVDPDRVTYEQYFGPGTRLTVT.

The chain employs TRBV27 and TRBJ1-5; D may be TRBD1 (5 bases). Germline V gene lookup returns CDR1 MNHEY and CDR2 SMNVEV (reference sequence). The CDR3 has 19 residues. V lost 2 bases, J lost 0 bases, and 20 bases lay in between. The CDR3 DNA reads TGTGCCAGCAGTTTAGCCCCACTGGCAGGGCTCAATAGCAATCAGCCCCAGCATTTT. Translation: CASSLAPLAGLNSNQPQHF.

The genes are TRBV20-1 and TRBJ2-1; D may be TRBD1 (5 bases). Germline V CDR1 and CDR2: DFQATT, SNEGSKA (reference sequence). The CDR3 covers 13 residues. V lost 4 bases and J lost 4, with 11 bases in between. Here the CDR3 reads CSATTTGYNEQFF. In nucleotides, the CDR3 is TGCAGTGCTACGACCACAGGATACAATGAGCAGTTCTTC.

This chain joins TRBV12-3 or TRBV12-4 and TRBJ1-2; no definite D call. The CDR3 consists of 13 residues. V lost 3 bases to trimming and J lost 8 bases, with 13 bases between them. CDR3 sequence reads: CASSFVGPQGYTF. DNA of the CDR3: TGTGCCAGCAGTTTCGTGGGCCCTCAGGGCTACACCTTC.

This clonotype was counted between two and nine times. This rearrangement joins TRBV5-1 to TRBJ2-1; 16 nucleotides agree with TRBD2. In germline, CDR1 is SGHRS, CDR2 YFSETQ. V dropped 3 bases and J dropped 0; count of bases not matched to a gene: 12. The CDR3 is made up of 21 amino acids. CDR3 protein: CASSWPGLAGGSSSSYNEQFF. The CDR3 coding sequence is TGCGCCAGCAGCTGGCCGGGACTAGCGGGGGGGTCCTCGAGCTCCTACAATGAGCAGTTCTTC. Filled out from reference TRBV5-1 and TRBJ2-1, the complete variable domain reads KAGVTQTPRYLIKTRGQQVTLSCSPISGHRSVSWYQQTPGQGLQFLFEYFSETQRNKGNFPGRFSGRQFSNSRSEMNVSTLELGDSALYLCASSWPGLAGGSSSSYNEQFFGPGTRLTVL.

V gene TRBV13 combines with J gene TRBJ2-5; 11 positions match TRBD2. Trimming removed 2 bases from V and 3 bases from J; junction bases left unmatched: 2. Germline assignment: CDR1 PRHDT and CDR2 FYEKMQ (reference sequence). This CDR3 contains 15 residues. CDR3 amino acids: CASSLWGLAEETQYF. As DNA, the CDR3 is TGTGCCAGCAGCTTATGGGGACTAGCGGAAGAGACCCAGTACTTC.

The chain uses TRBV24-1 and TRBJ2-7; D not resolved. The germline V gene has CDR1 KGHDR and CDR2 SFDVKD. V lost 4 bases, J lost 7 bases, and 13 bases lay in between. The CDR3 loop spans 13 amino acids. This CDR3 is CATSDRFYNEQYF. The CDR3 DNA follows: TGTGCCACCAGTGACCGGTTCTACAATGAGCAGTACTTC.

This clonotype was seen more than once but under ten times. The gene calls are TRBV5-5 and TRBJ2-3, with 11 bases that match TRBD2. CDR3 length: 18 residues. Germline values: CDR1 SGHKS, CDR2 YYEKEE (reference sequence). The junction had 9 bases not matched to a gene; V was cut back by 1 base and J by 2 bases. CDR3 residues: CASSLKVTSGVTTDTQYF. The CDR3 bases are TGTGCCAGCAGCTTGAAGGTGACTAGCGGGGTGACCACAGATACGCAGTATTTT. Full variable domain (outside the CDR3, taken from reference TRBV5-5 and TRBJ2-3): DAGVTQSPTHLIKTRGQQVTLRCSPISGHKSVSWYQQVLGQGPQFIFQYYEKEERGRGNFPDRFSARQFPNYSSELNVNALLLGDSALYLCASSLKVTSGVTTDTQYFGPGTRLTVL.

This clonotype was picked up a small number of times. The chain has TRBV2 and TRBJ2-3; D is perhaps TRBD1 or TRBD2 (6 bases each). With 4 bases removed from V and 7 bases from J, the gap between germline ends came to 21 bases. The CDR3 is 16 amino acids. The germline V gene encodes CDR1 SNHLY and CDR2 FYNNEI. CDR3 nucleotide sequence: TGTGCCAGCAGTGGCGAACGGGGGCCCCCCCTGAATACGCAGTATTTT. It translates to CASSGERGPPLNTQYF.

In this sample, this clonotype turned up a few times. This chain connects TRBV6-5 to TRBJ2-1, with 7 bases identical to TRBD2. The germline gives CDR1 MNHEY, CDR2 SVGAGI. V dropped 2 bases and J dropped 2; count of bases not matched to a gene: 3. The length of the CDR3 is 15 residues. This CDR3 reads CASSYGGGAYNEQFF. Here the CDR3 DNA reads TGTGCCAGCAGTTACGGCGGGGGAGCCTACAATGAGCAGTTCTTC.

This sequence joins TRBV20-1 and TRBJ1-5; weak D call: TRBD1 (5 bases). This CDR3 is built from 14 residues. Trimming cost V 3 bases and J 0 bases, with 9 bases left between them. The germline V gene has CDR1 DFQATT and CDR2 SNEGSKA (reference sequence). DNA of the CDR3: TGCAGTGCTAGTGAGGGGTTTAGCAATCAGCCCCAGCATTTT. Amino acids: CSASEGFSNQPQHF.

DNA for the CDR3: TGTGCCAGCAGCTCCCCCCCCGCTAACCCCGGAAATGAGCAGTTCTTC. Protein: CASSSPPANPGNEQFF. The V gene is TRBV7-9, the J gene TRBJ2-1; unclear D gene. This CDR3 has 16 residues. The germline gives CDR1 SEHNR, CDR2 FQNEAQ (reference sequence). The V end lost 4 bases, the J end lost 7 bases, and 20 bases lay between the germline ends. Combining the CDR3 with reference TRBV7-9 and TRBJ2-1 gives the whole variable domain DTGVSQNPRHKITKRGQNVTFRCDPISEHNRLYWYRQTLGQGPEFLTYFQNEAQLEKSRLLSDRFSAERPKGSFSTLEIQRTEQGDSAMYLCASSSPPANPGNEQFFGPGTRLTVL.

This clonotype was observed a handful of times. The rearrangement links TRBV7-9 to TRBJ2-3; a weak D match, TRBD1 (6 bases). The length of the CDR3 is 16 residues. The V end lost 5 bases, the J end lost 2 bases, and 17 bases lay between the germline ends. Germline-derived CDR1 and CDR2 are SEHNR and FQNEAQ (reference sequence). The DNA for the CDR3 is TGTGCCAGCAGCGGGACCCGGGACATAGACACAGATACGCAGTATTTT. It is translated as CASSGTRDIDTDTQYF.

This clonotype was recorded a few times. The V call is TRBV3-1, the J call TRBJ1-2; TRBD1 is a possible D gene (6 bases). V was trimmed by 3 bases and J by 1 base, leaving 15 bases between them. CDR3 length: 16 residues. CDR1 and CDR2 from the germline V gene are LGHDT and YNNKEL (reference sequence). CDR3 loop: CASSHVADSYNYGYTF. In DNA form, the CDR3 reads TGTGCCAGCAGCCACGTCGCGGACAGTTATAACTATGGCTACACCTTC.

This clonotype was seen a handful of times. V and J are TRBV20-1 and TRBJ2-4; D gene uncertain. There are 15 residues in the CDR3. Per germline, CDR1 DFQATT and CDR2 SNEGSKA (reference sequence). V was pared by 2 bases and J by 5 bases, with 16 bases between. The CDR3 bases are TGCAGTGCTAGAACGGCCTCCGCCTTTGAAAACATTCAGTACTTC. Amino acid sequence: CSARTASAFENIQYF.

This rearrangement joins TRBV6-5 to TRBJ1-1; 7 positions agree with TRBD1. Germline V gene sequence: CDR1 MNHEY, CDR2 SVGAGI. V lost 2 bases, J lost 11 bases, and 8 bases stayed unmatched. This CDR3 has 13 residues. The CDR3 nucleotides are TGTGCCAGCAGTTACCGGGTCGACAGGGAGGCTTTCTTT. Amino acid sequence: CASSYRVDREAFF.